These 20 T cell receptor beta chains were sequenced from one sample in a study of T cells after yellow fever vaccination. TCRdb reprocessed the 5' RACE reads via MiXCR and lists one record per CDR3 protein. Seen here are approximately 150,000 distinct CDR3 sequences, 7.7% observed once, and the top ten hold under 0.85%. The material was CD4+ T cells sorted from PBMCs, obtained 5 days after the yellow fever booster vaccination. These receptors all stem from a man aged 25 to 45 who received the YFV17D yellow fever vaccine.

CDR3 sequence reads: CASSRGLAGVYSKDEQYF. The CDR3 nucleotides read TGTGCCAGCAGCAGAGGACTAGCGGGAGTTTATAGTAAGGACGAGCAGTACTTC. The genes are TRBV12-3 or TRBV12-4 and TRBJ2-7, with TRBD2 matching over 13 bases. The V and J ends lost 6 bases and 5 bases, in that order; junction bases with no gene match: 16. This CDR3 is built from 18 residues.

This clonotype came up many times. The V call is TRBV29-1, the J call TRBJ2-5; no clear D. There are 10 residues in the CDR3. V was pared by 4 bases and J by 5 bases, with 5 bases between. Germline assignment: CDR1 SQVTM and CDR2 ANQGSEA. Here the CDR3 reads CSVGTETQYF. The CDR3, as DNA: TGCAGCGTTGGGACGGAGACCCAGTACTTC. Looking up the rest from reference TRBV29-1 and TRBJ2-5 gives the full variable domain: SAVISQKPSRDICQRGTSLTIQCQVDSQVTMMFWYRQQPGQSLTLIATANQGSEATYESGFVIDKFPISRPNLTFSTLTVSNMSPEDSSIYLCSVGTETQYFGPGTRLLVL.

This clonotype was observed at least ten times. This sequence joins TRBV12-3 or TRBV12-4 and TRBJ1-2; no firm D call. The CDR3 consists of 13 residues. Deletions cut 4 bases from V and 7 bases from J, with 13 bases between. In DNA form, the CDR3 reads TGTGCCAGCAGTTCCCCCCGCACCGCTGGCTACACCTTC. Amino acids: CASSSPRTAGYTF.

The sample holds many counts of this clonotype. CDR3 sequence reads: CASSLDGVGSYEQYF. The CDR3 region has the DNA TGCGCCAGCAGCTTGGATGGCGTCGGCTCCTACGAGCAGTACTTC. V and J are TRBV5-1 and TRBJ2-7; D is uncertain. The CDR3 totals 15 residues. CDR1 and CDR2 from the germline V gene are SGHRS and YFSETQ. V gave up 0 bases and J gave up 0 bases, with 10 bases separating them.

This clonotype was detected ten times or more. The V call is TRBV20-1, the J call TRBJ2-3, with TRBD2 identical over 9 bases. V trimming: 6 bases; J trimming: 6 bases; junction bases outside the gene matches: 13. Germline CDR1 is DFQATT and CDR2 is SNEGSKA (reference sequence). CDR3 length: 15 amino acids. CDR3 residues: CSARGLAGGRDTQYF. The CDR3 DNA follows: TGCAGTGCCCGGGGTTTGGCGGGAGGGCGCGATACGCAGTATTTT.

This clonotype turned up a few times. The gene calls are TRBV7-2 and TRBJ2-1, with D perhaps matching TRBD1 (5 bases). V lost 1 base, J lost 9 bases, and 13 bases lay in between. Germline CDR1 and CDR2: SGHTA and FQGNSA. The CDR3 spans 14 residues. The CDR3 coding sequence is TGTGCCAGCAGCTTAGAGCCTCTAAGGGGTGAGCAGTTCTTC. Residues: CASSLEPLRGEQFF.

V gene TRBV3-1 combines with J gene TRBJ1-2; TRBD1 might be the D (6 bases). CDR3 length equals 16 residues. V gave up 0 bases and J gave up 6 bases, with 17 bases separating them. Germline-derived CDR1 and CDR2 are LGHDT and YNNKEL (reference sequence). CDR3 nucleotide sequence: TGTGCCAGCAGCCAAGATTCTGTACCCAGGGGAGATGGCTACACCTTC. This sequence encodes CASSQDSVPRGDGYTF.

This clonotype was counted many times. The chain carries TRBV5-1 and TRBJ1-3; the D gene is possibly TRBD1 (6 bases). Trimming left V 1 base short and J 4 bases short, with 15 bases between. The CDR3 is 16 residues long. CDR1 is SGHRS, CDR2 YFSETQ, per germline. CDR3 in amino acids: CASSLTTGPQGNTIYF. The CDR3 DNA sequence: TGCGCCAGCAGCTTGACGACAGGCCCTCAAGGAAACACCATATATTTT.

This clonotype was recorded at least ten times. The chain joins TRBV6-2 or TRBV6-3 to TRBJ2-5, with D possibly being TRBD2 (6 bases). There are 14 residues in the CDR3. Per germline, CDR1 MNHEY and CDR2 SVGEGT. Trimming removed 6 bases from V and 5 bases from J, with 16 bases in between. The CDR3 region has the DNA TGTGCCAGCAGAACCCTAGGGACTCTGGAGACCCAGTACTTC. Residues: CASRTLGTLETQYF.

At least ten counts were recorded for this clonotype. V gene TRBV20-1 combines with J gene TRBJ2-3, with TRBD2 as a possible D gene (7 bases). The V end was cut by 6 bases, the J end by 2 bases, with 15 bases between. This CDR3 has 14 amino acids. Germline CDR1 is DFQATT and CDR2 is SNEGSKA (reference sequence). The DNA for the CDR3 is TGCAGTGCAGGGCGTGGGGGGGCCACAGATACGCAGTATTTT. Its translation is CSAGRGGATDTQYF.

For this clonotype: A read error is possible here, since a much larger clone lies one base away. CDR3 DNA: TGTGCCAGCGGTCCCCCATTGGAGAAGGAAAGAAAACTGTTTTTT. Its protein product is CASGPPLEKERKLFF. This chain links TRBV6-1 with TRBJ1-4; D is unresolved. Germline loops: CDR1 MNHNS, CDR2 SASEGT. Deletions cut 8 bases from V and 10 bases from J, with 23 bases between. The CDR3 length is 15 residues.

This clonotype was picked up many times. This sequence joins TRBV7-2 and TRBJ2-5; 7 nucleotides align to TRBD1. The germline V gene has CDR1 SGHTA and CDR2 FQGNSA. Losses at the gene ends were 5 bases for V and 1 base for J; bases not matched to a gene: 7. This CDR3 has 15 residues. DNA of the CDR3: TGTGCCAGCAGCAGATCCGGGACAGTCCAAGAGACCCAGTACTTC. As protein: CASSRSGTVQETQYF.

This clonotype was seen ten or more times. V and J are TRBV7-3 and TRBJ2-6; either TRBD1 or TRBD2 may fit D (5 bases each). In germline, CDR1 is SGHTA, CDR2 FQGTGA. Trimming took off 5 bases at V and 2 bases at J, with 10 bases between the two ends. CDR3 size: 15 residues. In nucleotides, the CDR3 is TGTGCCAGCAGCCCTGGGGGAGCTGGGGCCAACGTCCTGACTTTC. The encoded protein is CASSPGGAGANVLTF.

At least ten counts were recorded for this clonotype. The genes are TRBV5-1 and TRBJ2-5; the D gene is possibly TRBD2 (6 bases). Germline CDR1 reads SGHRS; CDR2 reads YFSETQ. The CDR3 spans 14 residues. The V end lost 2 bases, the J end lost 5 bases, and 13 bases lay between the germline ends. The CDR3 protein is CASSLTRSGETQYF. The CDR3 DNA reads TGCGCCAGCAGCTTAACTCGAAGCGGGGAGACCCAGTACTTC. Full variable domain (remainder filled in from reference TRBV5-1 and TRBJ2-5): KAGVTQTPRYLIKTRGQQVTLSCSPISGHRSVSWYQQTPGQGLQFLFEYFSETQRNKGNFPGRFSGRQFSNSRSEMNVSTLELGDSALYLCASSLTRSGETQYFGPGTRLLVL.

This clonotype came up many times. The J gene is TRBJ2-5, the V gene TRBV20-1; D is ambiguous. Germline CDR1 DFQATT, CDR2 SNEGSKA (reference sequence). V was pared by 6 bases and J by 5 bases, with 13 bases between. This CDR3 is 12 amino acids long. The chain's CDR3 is CSAPSDGETQYF. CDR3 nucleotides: TGCAGTGCCCCCAGTGATGGGGAGACCCAGTACTTC.

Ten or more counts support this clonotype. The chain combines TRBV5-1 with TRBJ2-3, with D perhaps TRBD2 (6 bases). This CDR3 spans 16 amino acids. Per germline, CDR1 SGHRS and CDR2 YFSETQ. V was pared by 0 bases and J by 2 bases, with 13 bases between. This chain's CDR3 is CASSLGVAGPTDTQYF. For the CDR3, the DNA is TGCGCCAGCAGCTTGGGGGTTGCGGGGCCCACAGATACGCAGTATTTT.

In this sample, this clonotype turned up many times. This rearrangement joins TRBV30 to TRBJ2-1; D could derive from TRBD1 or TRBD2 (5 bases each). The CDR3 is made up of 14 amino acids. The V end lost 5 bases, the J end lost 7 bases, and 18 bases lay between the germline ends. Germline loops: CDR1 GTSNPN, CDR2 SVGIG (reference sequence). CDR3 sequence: CAWLGVNRGNEQFF. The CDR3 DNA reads TGTGCCTGGTTAGGGGTTAACCGGGGTAATGAGCAGTTCTTC.

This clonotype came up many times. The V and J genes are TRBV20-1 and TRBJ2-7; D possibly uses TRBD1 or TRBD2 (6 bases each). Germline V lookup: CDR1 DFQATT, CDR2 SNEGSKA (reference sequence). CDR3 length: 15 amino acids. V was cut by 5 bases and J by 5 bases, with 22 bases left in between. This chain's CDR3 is CSASIRGGGFDEQYF. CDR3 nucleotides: TGCAGTGCTTCAATCCGCGGAGGGGGATTCGACGAGCAGTACTTC.

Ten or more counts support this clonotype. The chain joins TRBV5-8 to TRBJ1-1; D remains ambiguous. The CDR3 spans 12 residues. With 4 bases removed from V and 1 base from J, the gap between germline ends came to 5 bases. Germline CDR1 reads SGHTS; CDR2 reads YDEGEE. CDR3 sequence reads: CASSKANTEAFF. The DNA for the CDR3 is TGTGCCAGCAGCAAAGCGAACACTGAAGCTTTCTTT. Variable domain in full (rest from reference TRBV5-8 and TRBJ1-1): EAGVTQSPTHLIKTRGQQATLRCSPISGHTSVYWYQQALGLGLQFLLWYDEGEERNRGNFPPRFSGRQFPNYSSELNVNALELEDSALYLCASSKANTEAFFGQGTRLTVV.

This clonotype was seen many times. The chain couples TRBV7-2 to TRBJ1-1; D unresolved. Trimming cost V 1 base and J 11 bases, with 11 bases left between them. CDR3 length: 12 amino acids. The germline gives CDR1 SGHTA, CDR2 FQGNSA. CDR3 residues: CASSLVRIQAFF. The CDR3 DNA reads TGTGCCAGCAGCTTAGTAAGGATACAGGCTTTCTTT.